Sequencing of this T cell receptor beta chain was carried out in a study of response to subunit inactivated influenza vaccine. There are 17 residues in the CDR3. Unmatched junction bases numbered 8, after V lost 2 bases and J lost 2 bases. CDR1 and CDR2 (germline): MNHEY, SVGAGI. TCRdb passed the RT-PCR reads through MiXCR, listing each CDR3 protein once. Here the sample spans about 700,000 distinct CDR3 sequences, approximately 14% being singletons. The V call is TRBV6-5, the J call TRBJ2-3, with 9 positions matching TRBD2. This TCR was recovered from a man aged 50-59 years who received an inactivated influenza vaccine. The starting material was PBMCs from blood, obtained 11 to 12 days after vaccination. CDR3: CASSYGSGGYLTDTQYF. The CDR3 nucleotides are TGTGCCAGCAGTTACGGTAGCGGGGGATACCTCACAGATACGCAGTATTTT.